The present T cell receptor beta chain was sequenced within a study of blood T cell repertoires in COVID-19. The repertoire was sequenced with immunoSEQ multiplex PCR; TCRdb's copy has only in-frame clones and lacks some. The repertoire has approximately 250,000 clones, approximately 84% of them found once; the top ten carry roughly 4%. Germline V CDR1 and CDR2: LGHDT, YNNKEL (reference sequence). The ends lost 2 bases at V and 1 base at J; junction bases unmatched: 11. The CDR3 is 19 residues long. The sequenced material came from peripheral blood. This sequence was found in a man aged 50-60 years with acute or convalescent COVID-19. The chain carries TRBV3-1 (or the pseudogene TRBV3-2) and TRBJ2-7; 13 nucleotides line up with TRBD2. The CDR3 region has the DNA TGTGCCAGCAGCCAAATCGGACTAGCGGGAGTAGGGGTATCCTACGAGCAGTACTTC. Translating gives CASSQIGLAGVGVSYEQYF.